These T cell receptor beta chains were read from a single sample in a study of blood T cell repertoires in COVID-19. The repertoire was sequenced with immunoSEQ multiplex PCR; TCRdb's copy has only in-frame clones and lacks some. This table holds 300,000 to 450,000 clones, roughly 90% found once. The sample taken for sequencing was peripheral blood. Source of these receptors: a young woman with COVID-19, enrolled during active disease. The conserved cysteine and the conserved F or W are not part of the CDR3 here. The D gene is left open where the match is weak. Part of the rows lack a size; the others show once, few, many or a class for expanded clones.

>TRBV7-9|.|.
ASSNDNGELF
>TRBV3-1/TRBV3-2|TRBD2|once
ASSQGGGRETQY
>TRBV11-3|TRBD1|.
ASSPQGEEAF
>TRBV6-2/TRBV6-3|TRBD1|.
ASSQVGQGNFVETQY
>TRBV7-8|TRBD2|.
ASSQLAGTLKMYNEQF
>TRBV6-6|.|.
ASSENEQF
>TRBV15|TRBD1|.
ATARDRGPRSEKLF
>TRBV20-1|.|once
SASRGRHT
>TRBV5-4|TRBD2|.
ASSLGTSGTGEQF
>TRBV5-6|.|.
ASNSELSAADLH
>TRBV2|.|.
ASSELRVMGNQPQH
>TRBV11-2|TRBD2|once
ASSLWATSGRVVEQF
>TRBV7-2|.|.
ASSLLGRVDTEAF
>TRBV11-3|.|.
ASRLKTASNTEAF
>TRBV12-3/TRBV12-4|.|.
ASSLGGGNEQF
>TRBV27|.|once
ASSSPFQETQY
>TRBV10-3|TRBD2|.
AISETGLAAYNEQF
>TRBV12-2|.|few
ASRPIRLADNNEQF
>TRBV18|TRBD1|.
ASSPRGQGEKLF
>TRBV27|.|once
ASSLFIDYEQY
>TRBV4-2|TRBD2|.
ASSQEVAGGGETQY
>TRBV7-2|TRBD2|.
ASSLTRGRRSYNEQF
>TRBV2|TRBD2|.
ARGGSGSLNEQF
>TRBV24-1|TRBD1|.
ATSDPRDRGLSGTGELF
>TRBV29-1|.|.
SVAGYDEAF
>TRBV19|TRBD1|few
ASSMRGTGAMEDTGELF
>TRBV30|.|.
AWRYSSMNTEAF
>TRBV6-2/TRBV6-3|.|.
ASSYGGGSLNTEAF
>TRBV3-1/TRBV3-2|TRBD2|.
ASSQAGSSRGRAGNEQF
>TRBV2|.|.
ASSTGVTVEAF
>TRBV9|TRBD2|.
ASSHPRDTPLAGTLDTQY
>TRBV27|.|once
ASRPGGLGANVLT
>TRBV9|.|.
ASSGRRDTGELF
>TRBV11-3|.|.
ASSFLWGPGNTIY
>TRBV24-1|TRBD1|.
ATSDSGTGGNEQF
>TRBV19|TRBD2|once
ASSWASGGHSYNEQF
>TRBV12-5|TRBD1|.
ASGAGGLSYNEQF
>TRBV7-9|TRBD2|few
ASTRSGGNHEQY
>TRBV4-1|TRBD2|few
ASSQGRTSGGPNTQY
>TRBV9|TRBD1|.
ASSPWTGAGEKLF
>TRBV7-6|TRBD2|.
ASSPGTSGNEQF
>TRBV24-1|TRBD1|.
ATSKSEGQGAQY
>TRBV24-1|.|.
ATSDLLEADNEQF
>TRBV4-2|.|.
ASSQDLEGKVFGETQY
>TRBV28|TRBD1|.
ASSPYGTVTYEQY
>TRBV4-1|TRBD2|.
ASRPAGGPYNEQF
>TRBV7-6|TRBD1|.
ASSLRDRVAGANVLT
>TRBV7-9|TRBD2|.
ASSPRDYLPWANVLT
>TRBV6-2/TRBV6-3|TRBD1|.
ASSYSILGTGITEAF
>TRBV5-6|TRBD1|.
ASSLPPGQGDEAF
>TRBV11-2|TRBD1|.
ASSLEQGFEKLF
>TRBV5-7|TRBD2|.
ASETSGRVYNEQF
>TRBV24-1|.|.
ATRGGHNQPQH
>TRBV6-5|.|.
ASSYGAPRGEQY
>TRBV6-2/TRBV6-3|.|.
ASSLAETQY
>TRBV9|.|.
ASPVLAPSTDTQY
>TRBV15|TRBD1|.
ATSLGQGYTDTQY
>TRBV7-2|.|.
ASSLDGGNTEAF
>TRBV18|TRBD1|.
ASSPGQASRGYT
>TRBV18|.|.
ASSPQNRVGADTQY